This passage covers 21 T cell receptor beta chains from one sample sequenced in a study of cytomegalovirus exposure and HLA in healthy donors. The PCR made use of 60 Vbeta and 13 Jbeta primers. Profiled with immunoSEQ multiplex PCR; TCRdb holds only in-frame clones, not every one. The sample holds under 150,000 clones, approximately 78% seen once. Sequenced input: PBMCs. The receptors stem from a woman in her thirties or forties in good health and CMV-seropositive.

The V gene is TRBV27, the J gene TRBJ2-3; 11 bases are a match to TRBD1. The CDR3 has 16 amino acids. Looked up from germline, CDR1 is MNHEY and CDR2 is SMNVEV (reference sequence). The J segment lost 1 base and the V segment lost 5 bases, leaving 5 bases of the junction unmatched. The CDR3 nucleotides are TGTGCCAGCAGTAGAGGGACAGGGGGAGGCACAGATACGCAGTATTTT. This codes for CASSRGTGGGTDTQYF.

The chain links TRBV19 to TRBJ1-1; 8 nucleotides match TRBD1. V lost 7 bases, J lost 4 bases, and 2 bases stayed unmatched. Per the germline V gene, CDR1 is LNHDA and CDR2 is SQIVND (reference sequence). The CDR3 covers 12 residues. CDR3 in DNA: TGTGCCAGTATCACAGGGGGCACTGAAGCTTTCTTT. This encodes CASITGGTEAFF. Supplemented by reference TRBV19 and TRBJ1-1, the full variable domain reads DGGITQSPKYLFRKEGQNVTLSCEQNLNHDAMYWYRQDPGQGLRLIYYSQIVNDFQKGDIAEGYSVSREKKESFPLTVTSAQKNPTAFYLCASITGGTEAFFGQGTRLTVV.

The genes are TRBV7-8 and TRBJ1-1; 12 nucleotides agree with TRBD1. The CDR3 loop spans 16 amino acids. Trimming took 5 bases from V and 7 from J; bases not matched to a gene: 11. CDR1 is SGHVS and CDR2 is FQNEAQ in the germline V gene. CDR3 sequence reads: CASSISGTGGNLEAFF. For the CDR3, the DNA is TGTGCCAGCAGCATCTCCGGGACAGGGGGCAACCTTGAAGCTTTCTTT.

V gene TRBV5-1 combines with J gene TRBJ2-7; TRBD2 is a possible D gene (6 bases). The CDR3 runs to 15 residues. V was pared by 4 bases and J by 4 bases, with 18 bases between. Germline loops: CDR1 SGHRS, CDR2 YFSETQ. Here the CDR3 reads CASSATSRPNYEQYF. The CDR3 bases are TGCGCCAGCAGCGCCACTAGCCGGCCTAATTACGAGCAGTACTTC.

This clone was observed a few times. This chain links TRBV9 with TRBJ1-5; 7 nucleotides align to TRBD1. The CDR3 is made up of 15 amino acids. The germline V gene has CDR1 SGDLS and CDR2 YYNGEE. With 6 bases clipped from V and 4 bases from J, the junction kept 10 bases outside the gene matches. The CDR3 region has the DNA TGTGCCAGCAATCTAGACGGGACAGTTAATCAGCCCCAGCATTTT. This sequence encodes CASNLDGTVNQPQHF.

CDR3 loop: CASSPGVNQPQHF. CDR3 in DNA: TGTGCCAGCAGCCCAGGGGTGAATCAGCCCCAGCATTTT. V gene TRBV7-3 combines with J gene TRBJ1-5; the D gene is possibly TRBD1 (6 bases). The CDR3 runs to 13 residues. Germline V CDR1 and CDR2: SGHTA, FQGTGA. Trimming stripped 5 bases from V and 4 bases from J, with 9 bases between.

The V call is TRBV28, the J call TRBJ1-4; D might be TRBD1 (5 bases). Deletions cut 4 bases from V and 7 bases from J, with 7 bases between. In germline, CDR1 is MDHEN, CDR2 SYDVKM. This CDR3 spans 12 amino acids. The CDR3 protein is CASSSTAEKLFF. CDR3 nucleotide sequence: TGTGCCAGCAGTTCGACAGCTGAAAAACTGTTTTTT.

This clone occurred once. The chain couples TRBV28 to TRBJ1-3, with 8 bases matching TRBD1. V shed 2 bases and J 2 bases; nucleotides not matched to a gene: 2. CDR1 and CDR2 (germline): MDHEN, SYDVKM. The CDR3 has 15 residues. CDR3 amino acids: CASSLQGAAGNTIYF. The CDR3 DNA is TGTGCCAGCAGTTTACAGGGGGCTGCTGGAAACACCATATATTTT.

V usage is TRBV15 and J usage is TRBJ1-2; 8 bases agree with TRBD1. Looked up from germline, CDR1 is LNHNV and CDR2 is YYDKDF (reference sequence). The CDR3 has 13 residues. The trim removed 3 bases at V and 6 bases at J, leaving 3 bases unmatched. This chain's CDR3 is CATSRGDRNGYTF. The CDR3 DNA reads as TGTGCCACCAGCAGGGGGGACAGGAATGGCTACACCTTC.

This chain joins TRBV27 and TRBJ2-3; D is possibly TRBD1 (6 bases). This CDR3 has 16 amino acids. Germline V gene data show CDR1 as MNHEY and CDR2 as SMNVEV (reference sequence). Deletions cut 5 bases from V and 1 base from J, with 16 bases between. CDR3 sequence reads: CASSPRGGHRTDTQYF. The CDR3 DNA sequence: TGTGCCAGCAGTCCAAGAGGGGGACACCGCACAGATACGCAGTATTTT.

The genes are TRBV7-2 and TRBJ2-7; weak D call: TRBD1 (8 bases). The CDR3 spans 15 residues. Germline loops: CDR1 SGHTA, CDR2 FQGNSA. V was clipped by 2 bases and J by 7 bases, with 18 bases between them. The CDR3 nucleotides read TGTGCCAGCAGCTTATCTCAGGGGGCGCGGGGGGAGCAGTACTTC. Translation: CASSLSQGARGEQYF.

The V call is TRBV28, the J call TRBJ1-2; no clear D. Trimming removed 3 bases from V and 3 bases from J, with 11 bases in between. The CDR3 length is 14 residues. Germline-derived CDR1 and CDR2 are MDHEN and SYDVKM. CDR3 coding DNA: TGTGCCAGCAGTTTGCTGGGAGAGGACTATGGCTACACCTTC. Residues: CASSLLGEDYGYTF.

This clone occurred once. This sample includes further DNA sequences coding for the same CDR3. The chain links TRBV19 to TRBJ1-1; D perhaps matches TRBD1 (5 bases). Trimming removed 3 bases from V and 1 base from J, with 9 bases in between. CDR3 length equals 14 residues. CDR1 is LNHDA and CDR2 is SQIVND in the germline V gene (reference sequence). The CDR3 region is CASSIGGENTEAFF. The CDR3 DNA reads as TGTGCCAGTAGTATTGGGGGGGAGAACACTGAAGCTTTCTTT.

Concerning this clone: Other nucleotide sequences in the sample specify the same CDR3. The V gene is TRBV5-1, the J gene TRBJ1-1; the D is unclear. The CDR3 is made up of 14 amino acids. V gave up 0 bases and J gave up 1 base, with 7 bases separating them. CDR1 SGHRS and CDR2 YFSETQ come from the germline V gene. The CDR3 here is CASSLGQANTEAFF. The DNA for the CDR3 is TGCGCCAGCAGCTTGGGGCAGGCGAACACTGAAGCTTTCTTT.

The chain recombines TRBV28 with TRBJ1-2, with 9 positions matching TRBD1. J gave up 8 bases and V 3 bases, and 7 bases lay outside the gene matches. Per germline, CDR1 MDHEN and CDR2 SYDVKM. The length of the CDR3 is 14 residues. The CDR3 loop is CASSLVQGASGYTF. The CDR3 region has the DNA TGTGCCAGCAGTTTGGTACAGGGGGCGAGCGGCTACACCTTC.

V gene TRBV9 combines with J gene TRBJ2-1, with a possible D match to TRBD2 (6 bases). Trimming removed 3 bases at V and 5 bases at J, with 18 bases between. CDR1 and CDR2 from the germline V gene are SGDLS and YYNGEE. The CDR3 is 16 residues long. The CDR3 nucleotides read TGTGCCAGCAGCGACGATAGCGGCCCGTACGACAATGAGCAGTTCTTC. Translated: CASSDDSGPYDNEQFF.

The rearrangement joins TRBV11-2 to TRBJ2-7; 8 bases match TRBD2. Germline loops: CDR1 SGHAT, CDR2 FQNNGV. CDR3 length: 12 amino acids. Losses at the gene ends were 5 bases for V and 12 bases for J; bases not matched to a gene: 9. The CDR3 region has the DNA TGTGCCAGCAGCCCATCCCGGGGGGGAGCGTACTTC. It is translated as CASSPSRGGAYF.

This chain uses TRBV6-1 with TRBJ1-5; a possible D gene is TRBD1 (5 bases). Germline V lookup: CDR1 MNHNS, CDR2 SASEGT. This CDR3 spans 12 amino acids. Deletions cut 8 bases from V and 8 bases from J, with 13 bases between. The CDR3 coding sequence is TGTGCCAGCCTGAGGGGAGGGGAGCCCCAGCATTTT. Its protein product is CASLRGGEPQHF.

The chain carries TRBV2 and TRBJ2-5; 11 bases match TRBD2. The junction had 2 bases not matched to a gene; V was cut back by 5 bases and J by 0 bases. The CDR3 is made up of 15 amino acids. Germline V gene lookup returns CDR1 SNHLY and CDR2 FYNNEI. Here the CDR3 DNA reads TGTGCCAGCAGTCCTAGCGGGAGGTACCAAGAGACCCAGTACTTC. It encodes CASSPSGRYQETQYF.

The V gene is TRBV6-1, the J gene TRBJ1-1; a possible D gene is TRBD1 (6 bases). V lost 6 bases, J lost 0 bases, and 17 bases lay in between. CDR1 and CDR2 (germline): MNHNS, SASEGT. CDR3 length: 16 amino acids. The CDR3 sequence is CASSEYTGKMNTEAFF. The CDR3 coding sequence is TGTGCCAGCAGCGAATATACAGGGAAAATGAACACTGAAGCTTTCTTT.

J is TRBJ1-3 and V is TRBV5-4; D is unclear. Per the germline V gene, CDR1 is SGHNT and CDR2 is YYREEE (reference sequence). The CDR3 consists of 15 residues. The V end was cut by 1 base, the J end by 0 bases, with 8 bases between. The CDR3 reads CASSLKTASGNTIYF. CDR3 bases: TGTGCCAGCAGCTTGAAAACAGCCTCTGGAAACACCATATATTTT.